This TCR beta chain originates from a study of technical replicates of blood from several donors. This table comes from immunoSEQ multiplex PCR, and its TCRdb copy is limited to in-frame clones, with some not included. The sample carries about 63,000 clones, roughly 86% recorded once. The sequence derives from a human donor in good health. Some clones in this sample may be carry-over from other donors' samples. The sequenced sample consisted of PBMCs.

The DNA of the CDR3 is TGTGCCAGCAGGAATCGGGTCACCGGGGAGCTGTTTTTT. Its translation: CASRNRVTGELFF. The chain combines TRBV6-5 with TRBJ2-2; D is uncertain. The V gene's germline CDR1 is MNHEY and CDR2 SVGAGI. The CDR3 is 13 residues long. V was clipped by 6 bases and J by 4 bases, with 9 bases between them.